This T cell receptor beta chain emerged from a study of blood T cell repertoires in COVID-19. Study details: COVID-19 samples from acute and convalescent phases originated in the United States, Italy and Spain. Sources were T cells, B-cell-depleted T cells, or PBMCs; the material itself was cDNA or gDNA.

Per the germline V gene, CDR1 is LNHDA and CDR2 is SQIVND (reference sequence). V was cut by 0 bases and J by 7 bases, with 10 bases left in between. The CDR3 covers 13 residues. Seattle participants joined during active infection and were tracked over time. In the source study's methods: Estimates of nucleated cell counts were drawn from the amplification of reference gene primers. Using immunoSEQ multiplex PCR, the repertoire was profiled, and TCRdb retains in-frame clones only, with some absent. The DNA gave D and trimming, while V, J and clone size come from that table. The table shows about 130,000 clones, with more than 85% occurring only once.

This receptor was obtained from a man between 60 and 75 years old with COVID-19, enrolled during active disease. The rearrangement joins TRBV19 to TRBJ2-7, with D possibly TRBD1 on 6 matching bases. Sample: peripheral blood. This CDR3 is CASSIDQGKEQYF. In DNA, the CDR3 is TGTGCCAGTAGTATAGACCAGGGGAAAGAGCAGTACTTC.